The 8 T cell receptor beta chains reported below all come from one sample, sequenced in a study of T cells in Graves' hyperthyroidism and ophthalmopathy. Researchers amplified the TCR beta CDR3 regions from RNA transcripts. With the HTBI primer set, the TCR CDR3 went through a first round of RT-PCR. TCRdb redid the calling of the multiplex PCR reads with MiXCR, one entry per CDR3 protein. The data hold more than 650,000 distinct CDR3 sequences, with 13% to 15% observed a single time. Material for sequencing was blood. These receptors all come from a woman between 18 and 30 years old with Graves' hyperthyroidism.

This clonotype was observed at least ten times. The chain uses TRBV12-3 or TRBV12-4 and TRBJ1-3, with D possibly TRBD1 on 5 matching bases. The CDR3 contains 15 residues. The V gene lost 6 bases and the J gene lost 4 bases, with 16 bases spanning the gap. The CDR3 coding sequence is TGTGCCAGCAGCCCGGGACGGAAAAACGGAAACACCATATATTTT. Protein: CASSPGRKNGNTIYF.

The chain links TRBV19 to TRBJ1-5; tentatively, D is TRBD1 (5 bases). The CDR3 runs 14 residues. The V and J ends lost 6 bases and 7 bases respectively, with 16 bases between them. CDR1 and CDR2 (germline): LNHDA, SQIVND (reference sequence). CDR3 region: CASRDQGVVQPQHF. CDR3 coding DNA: TGTGCCAGTAGAGATCAGGGTGTCGTGCAGCCCCAGCATTTT.

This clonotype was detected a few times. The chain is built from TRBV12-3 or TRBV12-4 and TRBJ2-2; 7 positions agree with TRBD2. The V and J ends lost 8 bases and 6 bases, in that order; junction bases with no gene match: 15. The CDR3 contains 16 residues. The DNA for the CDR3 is TGTGCCAGCTCACCCTGGGGCGGGAGAGGGGCCGGGGAGCTGTTTTTT. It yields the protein CASSPWGGRGAGELFF.

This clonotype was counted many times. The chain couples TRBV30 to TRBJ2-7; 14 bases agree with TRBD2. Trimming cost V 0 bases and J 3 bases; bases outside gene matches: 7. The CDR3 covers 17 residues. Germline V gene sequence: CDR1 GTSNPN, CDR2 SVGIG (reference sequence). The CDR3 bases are TGTGCCTGGAGTGTCGGGACTAGCGGGAGTATTGTCTACGAGCAGTACTTC. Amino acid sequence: CAWSVGTSGSIVYEQYF.

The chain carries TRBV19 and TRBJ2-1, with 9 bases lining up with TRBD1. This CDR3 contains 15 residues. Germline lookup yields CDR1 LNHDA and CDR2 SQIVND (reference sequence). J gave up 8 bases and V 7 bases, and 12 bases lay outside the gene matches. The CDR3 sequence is CASTPGTGISHEQFF. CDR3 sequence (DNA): TGTGCCAGTACTCCCGGGACAGGGATCTCCCATGAGCAGTTCTTC.

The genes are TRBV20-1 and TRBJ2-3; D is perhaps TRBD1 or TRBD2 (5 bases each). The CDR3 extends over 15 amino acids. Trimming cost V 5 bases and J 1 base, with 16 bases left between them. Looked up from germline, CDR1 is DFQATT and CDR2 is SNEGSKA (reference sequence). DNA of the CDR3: TGCAGTGCTGGAAACCGGGACCAGGGCACAGATACGCAGTATTTT. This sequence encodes CSAGNRDQGTDTQYF.

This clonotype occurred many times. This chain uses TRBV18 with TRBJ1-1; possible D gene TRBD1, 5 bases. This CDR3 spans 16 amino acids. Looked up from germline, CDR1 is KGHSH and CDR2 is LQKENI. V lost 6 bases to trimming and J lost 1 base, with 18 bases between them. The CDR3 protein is CASSGLGQGTNTEAFF. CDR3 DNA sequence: TGTGCCAGCTCCGGGCTGGGCCAGGGTACGAACACTGAAGCTTTCTTT.

CDR3 residues: CATSEAGSSYNEQFF. CDR3 DNA sequence: TGTGCCACCAGTGAAGCCGGGAGCTCCTACAATGAGCAGTTCTTC. The chain combines TRBV24-1 with TRBJ2-1, with D possibly matching TRBD2 (6 bases). The CDR3 covers 15 residues. Germline CDR1 KGHDR, CDR2 SFDVKD. Trimming took 4 bases from V and 0 from J, leaving 9 bases between them.